Listed below are T cell receptor beta chains from one sample, sequenced in a study of cytomegalovirus exposure and HLA in healthy donors. This table comes from immunoSEQ multiplex PCR, and its TCRdb copy is limited to in-frame clones, with some not included. The sample's table shows 150,000 or so clones. Sequencing input: PBMCs. The receptors here all came from a woman aged 45-60 years in good health and CMV-seronegative. Each CDR3 is given with its conserved first and last residue. A D gene is named only where the DNA matches it firmly.

-	TRBJ2-3	TRBV28	TGTGCCAGCAACAATCCGGGGGTCCCAGATACGCAGTATTTT	CASNNPGVPDTQYF
-	TRBJ2-7	TRBV5-1	TGCGCCAGCAGCTTGGTAGGACCGGGGGAGCAGTACTTC	CASSLVGPGEQYF
TRBD2	TRBJ2-7	TRBV7-8	TGTGCCAGCAGCTTGGCGGGAGGGCCGGGAGAGTACGAGCAGTACTTC	CASSLAGGPGEYEQYF
-	TRBJ2-2	TRBV4-2	TGTGCCAGCAGCCAAGAGGCCAGCGGGTACACCGGGGAGCTGTTTTTT	CASSQEASGYTGELFF
TRBD2	TRBJ2-7	TRBV18	TGTGCCAGCTCACCGAATAGCGGGAGTTACGAGCAGTACTTC	CASSPNSGSYEQYF
TRBD2	TRBJ2-2	TRBV4-2	TGTGCCAGCAGCCAAGGTCTAGCGGTAAACACCGGGGAGCTGTTTTTT	CASSQGLAVNTGELFF
-	TRBJ1-5	TRBV18	TGTGCCAGCTCACTCGAGGGGGGGGATCAGCCCCAGCATTTT	CASSLEGGDQPQHF
TRBD2	TRBJ2-1	TRBV18	TGTGCCAGCTCTCGGACTAGCGGGAACTACAATGAGCAGTTCTTC	CASSRTSGNYNEQFF
-	TRBJ2-5	TRBV20-1	TGCAGTGCTGTACAAGAGACCCAGTACTTC	CSAVQETQYF
-	TRBJ2-7	TRBV9	TGTGCCAGCAGCATGTCGACAGTCTCCTACGAGCAGTACTTC	CASSMSTVSYEQYF
-	TRBJ2-3	TRBV6-5	TGTGCCAGCAGACGGTCCGGGACTAGCACAGATACGCAGTATTTT	CASRRSGTSTDTQYF
TRBD1	TRBJ2-1	TRBV5-4	TGTGCCAGCACCATCCCATCCGACAGGGGCAGGAATGAGCAGTTCTTC	CASTIPSDRGRNEQFF
TRBD1	TRBJ1-2	TRBV4-2	TGTGCCAGCAGCATCCGGACAGGCTTCTATGGCTACACCTTC	CASSIRTGFYGYTF
TRBD1	TRBJ1-2	TRBV6-1	TGTGCCAGCAGTGAGGACAGGGGGCGGGCGGGTAGAGGCTACACCTTC	CASSEDRGRAGRGYTF
-	TRBJ2-1	TRBV7-3	TGTGCCAGCAGCTCGACAGGCCCTCCGGGGGAGCAGTTCTTC	CASSSTGPPGEQFF
TRBD1	TRBJ2-1	TRBV27	TGTGCCAGCAGTGATGGGACAGGGATTTACAATGAGCAGTTCTTC	CASSDGTGIYNEQFF
-	TRBJ2-1	TRBV29-1	TGCAGCGGCTCATCTAGCGACGGCTCGCAGTTCTTC	CSGSSSDGSQFF
-	TRBJ2-1	TRBV9	TGTGCCAGCAGCGTAGGAGGAGGTGTTAATGAGCAGTTCTTC	CASSVGGGVNEQFF
-	TRBJ1-5	TRBV19	TGTGCCAGTAGCGCAGGGTCATATAGCAATCAGCCCCAGCATTTT	CASSAGSYSNQPQHF
TRBD2	TRBJ2-5	TRBV2	TGTGCCAGCAGTCCGATAGCGGGAGCAGAGACCCAGTACTTC	CASSPIAGAETQYF
-	TRBJ2-1	TRBV7-3	TGTGCCAGCAGCCCCCTACTAGTGAACAGCGGTGAGCAGTTCTTC	CASSPLLVNSGEQFF
TRBD2	TRBJ2-1	TRBV29-1	TGCAGCGTTGTGACTAGCGGGAAGGGTGAGCAGTTCTTC	CSVVTSGKGEQFF
TRBD2	TRBJ2-3	TRBV7-8	TGTGCCAGCAGCTTTACAGCGGGGGTTGAGGATTTT	CASSFTAGVEDF
TRBD1	TRBJ2-7	TRBV9	TGTGCCAGCAGCGTAGCCCGGACAGGGGGCGTCTACGAGCAGTACTTC	CASSVARTGGVYEQYF
TRBD1	TRBJ2-3	TRBV12-5	TGTGCTAGTGGTACCGGGACAGGTCACGATACGCAGTATTTT	CASGTGTGHDTQYF
-	TRBJ1-2	TRBV19	TGTGCCAGTAGTAGAAGGACAGTTGTTCATGGCTACACCTTC	CASSRRTVVHGYTF
TRBD1	TRBJ1-5	TRBV18	TGTGCCAGCTCTCCCACCAGGGGACAGGGCAATCAGCCCCAGCATTTT	CASSPTRGQGNQPQHF